What follows are 12 T cell receptor beta chains derived from one specimen sequenced in a study of graft-versus-host responses after intestinal transplantation. Some clones are missing from TCRdb's copy, which holds only in-frame ones; the method was immunoSEQ multiplex PCR. The sample carries 20,000 to 25,000 clones, about 60% recorded once. The input for sequencing was alloreactive CD4+ T cells from a mixed lymphocyte reaction culture, taken before intestinal transplant. As for subset: CFSE-low proliferating T cells sorted from roughly 6-day pre-transplant mixed lymphocyte reaction (GvH or HvG direction). These receptors came from a human patient who received an intestinal transplant.

The chain couples TRBV7-9 to TRBJ1-5, with D perhaps matching TRBD1 (6 bases). Germline V gives CDR1 SEHNR, CDR2 FQNEAQ (reference sequence). The length of the CDR3 is 14 residues. Between the trimmed V and J ends, which lost 5 bases and 1 base, there was a span of 9 bases. The CDR3 sequence: CASSRTGSNQPQHF. The DNA of the CDR3 is TGTGCCAGCAGCCGTACAGGGAGCAATCAGCCCCAGCATTTT.

This clone came up a few times. The chain is built from TRBV2 and TRBJ2-7; 8 nucleotides agree with TRBD1. The trim removed 4 bases at V and 11 bases at J, leaving 13 bases unmatched. This CDR3 has 14 amino acids. Germline CDR1 reads SNHLY; CDR2 reads FYNNEI. The CDR3: CASSVTGGNTGKYF. The CDR3 DNA is TGTGCCAGCAGTGTTACAGGGGGGAACACTGGGAAGTACTTC.

The V and J genes are TRBV5-8 and TRBJ1-2; maybe TRBD1 (5 bases). The ends were cut back, 1 base at V and 8 bases at J, with 15 bases in the middle. CDR1 and CDR2 (germline): SGHTS, YDEGEE. This CDR3 spans 14 amino acids. The chain's CDR3 is CASSLYIGARGYTF. CDR3 sequence (DNA): TGTGCCAGCAGCTTGTATATAGGGGCGCGAGGCTACACCTTC.

The chain employs TRBV7-2 and TRBJ2-3; TRBD2 matches 8 bases. There are 15 residues in the CDR3. In germline, CDR1 is SGHTA, CDR2 FQGNSA. V was clipped by 2 bases and J by 2 bases; unmatched bases: 3. The CDR3 DNA sequence: TGTGCCAGCAGCTTAACGGGGGGGCCCACAGATACGCAGTATTTT. As protein: CASSLTGGPTDTQYF. The full variable domain, with the rest looked up from reference TRBV7-2 and TRBJ2-3, is GAGVSQSPSNKVTEKGKDVELRCDPISGHTALYWYRQSLGQGLEFLIYFQGNSAPDKSGLPSDRFSAERTGGSVSTLTIQRTQQEDSAVYLCASSLTGGPTDTQYFGPGTRLTVL.

This clone has only a few counts. The J gene is TRBJ2-7, the V gene TRBV25-1, with a weak D call TRBD2 (6 bases). Trimming shortened V by 6 bases and J by 3 bases, and 18 bases separated the two germline ends. Germline CDR1 reads MGHDK; CDR2 reads SYGVNS. This CDR3 comprises 15 residues. The CDR3 DNA reads as TGTGCCAGCAGCGAGTGTATCGGGAGATTCTACGAGCAGTACTTC. It codes for CASSECIGRFYEQYF.

The V and J genes are TRBV11-2 and TRBJ2-5, with 7 nucleotides matching TRBD2. CDR1 and CDR2 (germline): SGHAT, FQNNGV. The CDR3 is made up of 17 amino acids. J was trimmed by 7 bases and V by 5 bases; bases with no gene match: 19. The CDR3 DNA follows: TGTGCCAGCAGCCCAACCCCGGGGGGACCTCGAGCAGGGACCCAGTACTTC. Its translation: CASSPTPGGPRAGTQYF.

J is TRBJ2-2 and V is TRBV29-1; 9 bases match TRBD1. The ends lost 6 bases at V and 6 bases at J; junction bases unmatched: 5. The CDR3 has 13 amino acids. Germline lookup yields CDR1 SQVTM and CDR2 ANQGSEA. The CDR3 is CSVGQGWSGELFF. The CDR3 bases are TGCAGCGTGGGACAGGGATGGTCCGGGGAGCTGTTTTTT.

The rearrangement links TRBV11-3 to TRBJ1-1, with D possibly TRBD1 on 5 matching bases. Trimming removed 9 bases at V and 7 bases at J, with 9 bases between. CDR3 length equals 10 residues. Per the germline V gene, CDR1 is SGHNT and CDR2 is YENEEA. CDR3 DNA: TGTGCCAGACAGGACGTTGAAGCTTTCTTT. This translates into CARQDVEAFF.

This rearrangement joins TRBV6-5 to TRBJ2-2; D might be TRBD1 (6 bases). The germline V gene encodes CDR1 MNHEY and CDR2 SVGAGI. Trimming cost V 2 bases and J 3 bases, with 10 bases left between them. CDR3 size: 15 residues. The CDR3 region has the DNA TGTGCCAGCAGTTACAGAGGGGGTTACACCGGGGAGCTGTTTTTT. It is translated as CASSYRGGYTGELFF.

This clone was recorded a few times. The rearrangement uses TRBV6-5 and TRBJ1-4, with 9 bases aligning to TRBD1. The V gene end was trimmed by 6 bases and the J gene end by 10 bases; junction bases not matched to a gene: 6. CDR1 is MNHEY and CDR2 is SVGAGI in the germline V gene. The CDR3 is made up of 13 amino acids. The CDR3 bases are TGTGCCAGCAGGAGGACAGGGGAGAGAAAACTGTTTTTT. Its protein is CASRRTGERKLFF.

Only one count was recorded for this clone. This chain links TRBV28 with TRBJ2-1, with 12 bases that match TRBD2. J lost 7 bases, V lost 5 bases, and 15 bases had no gene match. The germline gives CDR1 MDHEN, CDR2 SYDVKM. This CDR3 spans 18 amino acids. The CDR3 bases are TGTGCCAGCAGTAGCGGACTAGCGGGACTCTCCTTGGCAAATGAGCAGTTCTTC. Protein product: CASSSGLAGLSLANEQFF.

The chain carries TRBV28 and TRBJ1-3, with 8 bases that match TRBD1. The CDR3 consists of 14 residues. V lost 5 bases and J lost 4; bases outside the gene matches: 4. Germline CDR1 is MDHEN and CDR2 is SYDVKM. CDR3 loop: CASSHWDRGNTIYF. The CDR3 nucleotides are TGTGCCAGCAGTCACTGGGACAGGGGAAACACCATATATTTT.